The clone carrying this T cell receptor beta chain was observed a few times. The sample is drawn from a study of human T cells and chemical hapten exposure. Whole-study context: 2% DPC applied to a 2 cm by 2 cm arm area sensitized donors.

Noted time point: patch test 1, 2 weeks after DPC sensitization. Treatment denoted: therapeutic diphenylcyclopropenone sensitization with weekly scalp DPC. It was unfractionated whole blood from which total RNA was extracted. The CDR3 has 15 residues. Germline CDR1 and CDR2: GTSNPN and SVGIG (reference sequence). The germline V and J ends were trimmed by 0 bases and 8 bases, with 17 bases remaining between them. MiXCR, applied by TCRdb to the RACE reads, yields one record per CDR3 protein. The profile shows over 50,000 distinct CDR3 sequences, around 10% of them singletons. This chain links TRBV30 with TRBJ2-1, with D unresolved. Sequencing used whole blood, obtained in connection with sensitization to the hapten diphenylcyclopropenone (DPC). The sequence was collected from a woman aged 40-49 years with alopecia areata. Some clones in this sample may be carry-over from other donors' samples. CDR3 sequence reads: CAWSVGASKGDEQFF. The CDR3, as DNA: TGTGCCTGGAGTGTAGGTGCCAGCAAGGGCGATGAGCAGTTCTTC. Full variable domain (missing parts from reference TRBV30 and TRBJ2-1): SQTIHQWPATLVQPVGSPLSLECTVEGTSNPNLYWYRQAAGRGLQLLFYSVGIGQISSEVPQNLSASRPQDRQFILSSKKLLLSDSGFYLCAWSVGASKGDEQFFGPGTRLTVL.